The clone carrying this T cell receptor beta chain is a singleton in its sample. The CDR3 is 16 residues long. Per germline, CDR1 SGHDT and CDR2 YYEEEE. V was clipped by 4 bases and J by 1 base, with 17 bases between them. This record belongs to a study of blood T cell repertoires in COVID-19. Looking at the study overall: From T cells, B-cell-depleted T cells, or PBMCs came the material, which was cDNA or gDNA.

Source study methods: Reference gene primer amplification in the assay estimated nucleated cell counts. Measured with immunoSEQ multiplex PCR; TCRdb has only the in-frame clones, and not every one. Clonal size and the V and J genes are those of that table, whereas D and trimming came from the DNA. The data show 150,000 or so clones, around 82% seen once. The receptor comes from a human donor with acute or convalescent COVID-19. The donor label of this sample is uncertain. The material sequenced was peripheral blood. This chain joins TRBV5-6 and TRBJ1-1; D is undetermined. In nucleotides, the CDR3 is TGTGCCAGCAGCGAGTTCACGTGGAGTTCGAACACTGAAGCTTTCTTT. Translation: CASSEFTWSSNTEAFF. Together with reference TRBV5-6 and TRBJ1-1, the CDR3 gives the full variable domain: DAGVTQSPTHLIKTRGQQVTLRCSPKSGHDTVSWYQQALGQGPQFIFQYYEEEERQRGNFPDRFSGHQFPNYSSELNVNALLLGDSALYLCASSEFTWSSNTEAFFGQGTRLTVV.